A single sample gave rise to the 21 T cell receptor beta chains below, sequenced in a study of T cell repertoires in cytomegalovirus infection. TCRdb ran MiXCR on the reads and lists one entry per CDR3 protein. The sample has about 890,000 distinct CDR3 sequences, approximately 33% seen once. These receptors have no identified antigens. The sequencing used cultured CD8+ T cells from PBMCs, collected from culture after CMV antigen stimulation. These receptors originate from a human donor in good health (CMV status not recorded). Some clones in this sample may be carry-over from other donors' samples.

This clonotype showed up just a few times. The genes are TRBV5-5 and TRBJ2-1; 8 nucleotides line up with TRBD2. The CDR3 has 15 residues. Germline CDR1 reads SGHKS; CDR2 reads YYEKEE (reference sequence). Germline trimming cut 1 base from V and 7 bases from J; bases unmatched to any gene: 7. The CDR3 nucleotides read TGTGCCAGCAGCTTGCGGGGGGGGCCCGGAAATGAGCAGTTCTTC. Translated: CASSLRGGPGNEQFF. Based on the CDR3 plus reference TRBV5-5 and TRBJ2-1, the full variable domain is DAGVTQSPTHLIKTRGQQVTLRCSPISGHKSVSWYQQVLGQGPQFIFQYYEKEERGRGNFPDRFSARQFPNYSSELNVNALLLGDSALYLCASSLRGGPGNEQFFGPGTRLTVL.

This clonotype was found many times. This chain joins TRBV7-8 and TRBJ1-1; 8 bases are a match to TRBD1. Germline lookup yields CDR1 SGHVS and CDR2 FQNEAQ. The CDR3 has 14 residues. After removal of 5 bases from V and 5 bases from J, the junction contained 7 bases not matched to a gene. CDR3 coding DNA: TGTGCCAGCAGCCAACCGGACAGGGCGACTGAAGCTTTCTTT. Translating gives CASSQPDRATEAFF.

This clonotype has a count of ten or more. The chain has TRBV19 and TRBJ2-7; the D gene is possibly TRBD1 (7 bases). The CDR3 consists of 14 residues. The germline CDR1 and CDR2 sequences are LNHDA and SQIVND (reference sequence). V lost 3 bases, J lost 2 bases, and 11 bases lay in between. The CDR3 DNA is TGTGCCAGTAGTATTGGGGGGACAGCCTACGAGCAGTACTTC. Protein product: CASSIGGTAYEQYF.

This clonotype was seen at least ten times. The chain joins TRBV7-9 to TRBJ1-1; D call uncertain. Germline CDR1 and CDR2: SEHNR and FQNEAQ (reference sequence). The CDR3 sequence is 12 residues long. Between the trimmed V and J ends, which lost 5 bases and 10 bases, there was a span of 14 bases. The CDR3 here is CASSPPRWVAFF. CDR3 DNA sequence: TGTGCCAGCAGCCCGCCTCGGTGGGTAGCTTTCTTT.

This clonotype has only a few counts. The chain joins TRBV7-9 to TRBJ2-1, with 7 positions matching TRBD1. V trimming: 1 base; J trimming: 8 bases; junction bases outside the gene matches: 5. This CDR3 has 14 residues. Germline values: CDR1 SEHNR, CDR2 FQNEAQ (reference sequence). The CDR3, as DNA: TGTGCCAGCAGCTTAGTGACAGGGCAAGATGAGCAGTTCTTC. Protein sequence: CASSLVTGQDEQFF.

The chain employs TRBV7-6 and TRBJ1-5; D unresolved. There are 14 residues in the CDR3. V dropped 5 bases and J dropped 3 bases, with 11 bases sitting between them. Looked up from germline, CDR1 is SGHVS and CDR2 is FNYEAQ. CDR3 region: CASSESPYNQPQHF. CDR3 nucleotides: TGTGCCAGCAGCGAGTCCCCCTACAATCAGCCCCAGCATTTT.

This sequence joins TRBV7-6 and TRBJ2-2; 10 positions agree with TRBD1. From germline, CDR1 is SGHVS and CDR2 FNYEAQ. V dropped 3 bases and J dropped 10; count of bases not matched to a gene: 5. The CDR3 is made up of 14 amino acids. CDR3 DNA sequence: TGTGCCAGCAGCTTGGGACAGGGGAAGGTGGAGCTGTTTTTT. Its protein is CASSLGQGKVELFF. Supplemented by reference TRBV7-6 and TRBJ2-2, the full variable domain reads GAGVSQSPRYKVTKRGQDVALRCDPISGHVSLYWYRQALGQGPEFLTYFNYEAQQDKSGLPNDRFSAERPEGSISTLTIQRTEQRDSAMYRCASSLGQGKVELFFGEGSRLTVL.

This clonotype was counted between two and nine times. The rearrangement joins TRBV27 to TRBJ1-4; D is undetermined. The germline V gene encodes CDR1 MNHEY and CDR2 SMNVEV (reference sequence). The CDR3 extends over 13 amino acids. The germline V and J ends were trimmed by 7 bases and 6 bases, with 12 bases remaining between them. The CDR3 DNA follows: TGTGCCAGCAAAGGGCAGCTTTATGAAAAACTGTTTTTT. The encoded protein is CASKGQLYEKLFF.

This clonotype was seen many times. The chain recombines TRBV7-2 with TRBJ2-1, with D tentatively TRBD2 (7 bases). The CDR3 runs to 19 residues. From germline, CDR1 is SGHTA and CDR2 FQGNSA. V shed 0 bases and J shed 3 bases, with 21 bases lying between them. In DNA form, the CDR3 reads TGTGCCAGCAGCTTAGCCTCTCCGTGGGGGGGCTCCGACTACAATGAGCAGTTCTTC. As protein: CASSLASPWGGSDYNEQFF. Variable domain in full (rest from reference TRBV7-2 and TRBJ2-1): GAGVSQSPSNKVTEKGKDVELRCDPISGHTALYWYRQSLGQGLEFLIYFQGNSAPDKSGLPSDRFSAERTGGSVSTLTIQRTQQEDSAVYLCASSLASPWGGSDYNEQFFGPGTRLTVL.

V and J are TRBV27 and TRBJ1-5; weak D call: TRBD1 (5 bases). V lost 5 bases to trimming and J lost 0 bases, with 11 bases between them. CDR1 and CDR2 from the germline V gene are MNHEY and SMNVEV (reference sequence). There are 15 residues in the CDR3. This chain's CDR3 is CASSPHRNSNQPQHF. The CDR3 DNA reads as TGTGCCAGCAGTCCGCACAGGAATAGCAATCAGCCCCAGCATTTT.

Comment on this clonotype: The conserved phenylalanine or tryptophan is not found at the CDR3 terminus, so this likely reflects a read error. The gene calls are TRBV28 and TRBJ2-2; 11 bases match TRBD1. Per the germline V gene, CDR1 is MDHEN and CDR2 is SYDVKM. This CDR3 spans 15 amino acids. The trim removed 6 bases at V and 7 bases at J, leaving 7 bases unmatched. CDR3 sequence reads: CASSPRTGGVGELFL. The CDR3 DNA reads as TGTGCCAGCAGCCCGCGGACAGGGGGCGTCGGGGAGCTGTTTCTT.

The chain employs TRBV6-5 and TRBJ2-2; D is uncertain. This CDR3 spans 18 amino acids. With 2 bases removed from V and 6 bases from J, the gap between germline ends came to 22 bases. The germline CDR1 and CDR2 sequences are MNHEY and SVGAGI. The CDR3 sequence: CASSYNLRAPQRPGELFF. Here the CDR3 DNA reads TGTGCCAGCAGTTACAACCTCCGAGCCCCCCAAAGACCCGGGGAGCTGTTTTTT.

CDR3 loop: CASSGGRGDEQYF. Here the CDR3 DNA reads TGTGCCAGCAGCGGGGGGAGGGGCGACGAGCAGTACTTC. The chain joins TRBV7-4 to TRBJ2-7, with 7 bases aligning to TRBD2. The CDR3 contains 13 residues. Looked up from germline, CDR1 is SGHVT and CDR2 is SQSDAQ. Unmatched junction bases numbered 6, after V lost 5 bases and J lost 5 bases.

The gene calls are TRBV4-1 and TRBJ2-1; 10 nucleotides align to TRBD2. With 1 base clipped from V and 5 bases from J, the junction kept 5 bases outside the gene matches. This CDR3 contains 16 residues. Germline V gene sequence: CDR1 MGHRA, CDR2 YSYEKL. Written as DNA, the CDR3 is TGCGCCAGCAGCCAAGGCCTAGCGGGGGCCGACAATGAGCAGTTCTTC. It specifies CASSQGLAGADNEQFF.

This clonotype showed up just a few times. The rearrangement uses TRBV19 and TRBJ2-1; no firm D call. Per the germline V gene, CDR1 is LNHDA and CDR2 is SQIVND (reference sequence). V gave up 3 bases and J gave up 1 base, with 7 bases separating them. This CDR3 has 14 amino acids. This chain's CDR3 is CASSIGDSYNEQFF. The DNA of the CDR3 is TGTGCCAGTAGTATCGGTGATTCCTACAATGAGCAGTTCTTC.

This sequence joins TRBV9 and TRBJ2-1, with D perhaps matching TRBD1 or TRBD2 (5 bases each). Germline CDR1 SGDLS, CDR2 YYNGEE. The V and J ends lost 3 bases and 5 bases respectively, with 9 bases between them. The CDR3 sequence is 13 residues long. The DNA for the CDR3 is TGTGCCAGCAGCGCCCTGGGGGACAATGAGCAGTTCTTC. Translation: CASSALGDNEQFF.

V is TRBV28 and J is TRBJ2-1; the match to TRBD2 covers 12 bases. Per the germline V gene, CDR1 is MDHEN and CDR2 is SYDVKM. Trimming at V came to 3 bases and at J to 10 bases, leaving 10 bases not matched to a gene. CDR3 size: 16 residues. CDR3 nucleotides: TGTGCCAGCAGTTTGACGCTAGCGGGGGGGCCTGGGGAGCAGTTCTTC. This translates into CASSLTLAGGPGEQFF.

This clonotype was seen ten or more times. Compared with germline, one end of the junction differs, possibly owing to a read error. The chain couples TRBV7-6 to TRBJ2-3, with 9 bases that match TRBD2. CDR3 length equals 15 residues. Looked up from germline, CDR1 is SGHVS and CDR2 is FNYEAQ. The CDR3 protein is CASSPTGTSPDTQYF. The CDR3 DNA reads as TGCGCCAGCAGCCCCACTGGGACTAGCCCCGATACGCAGTATTTT.

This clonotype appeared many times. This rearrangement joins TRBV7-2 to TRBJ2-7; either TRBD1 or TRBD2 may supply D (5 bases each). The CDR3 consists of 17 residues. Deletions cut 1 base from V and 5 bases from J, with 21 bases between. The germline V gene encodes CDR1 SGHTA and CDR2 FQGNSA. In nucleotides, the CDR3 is TGTGCCAGCAGCTTAGGGGACCTGGTGATGGCGCCGGACGAGCAGTACGTC. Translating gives CASSLGDLVMAPDEQYV.

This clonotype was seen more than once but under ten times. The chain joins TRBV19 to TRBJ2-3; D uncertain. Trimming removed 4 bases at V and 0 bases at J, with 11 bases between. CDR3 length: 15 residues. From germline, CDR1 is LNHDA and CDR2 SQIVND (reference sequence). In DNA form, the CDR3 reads TGTGCCAGTAGTAGCCCCTTTCAAAGCACAGATACGCAGTATTTT. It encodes CASSSPFQSTDTQYF.

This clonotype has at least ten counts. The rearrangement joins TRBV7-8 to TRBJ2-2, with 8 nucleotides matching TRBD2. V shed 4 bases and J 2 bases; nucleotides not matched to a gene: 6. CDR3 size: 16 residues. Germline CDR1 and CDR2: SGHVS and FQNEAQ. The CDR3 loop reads CASSSQRGPNTGELFF. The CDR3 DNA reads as TGTGCCAGCAGCTCCCAGCGGGGGCCCAACACCGGGGAGCTGTTTTTT.